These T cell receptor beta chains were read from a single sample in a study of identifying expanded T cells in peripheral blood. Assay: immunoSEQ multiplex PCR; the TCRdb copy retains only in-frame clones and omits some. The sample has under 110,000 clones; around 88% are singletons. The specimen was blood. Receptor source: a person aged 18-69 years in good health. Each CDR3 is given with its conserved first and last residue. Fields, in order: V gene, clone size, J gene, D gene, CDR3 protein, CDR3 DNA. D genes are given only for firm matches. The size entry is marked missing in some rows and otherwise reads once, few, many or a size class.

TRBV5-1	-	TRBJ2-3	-	CASRLEGVQADTQYF	TGCGCCAGCAGGTTGGAGGGGGTCCAGGCAGATACGCAGTATTTT
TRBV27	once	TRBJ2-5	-	CASSPPNSYQETQYF	TGTGCCAGCAGTCCACCCAACAGTTACCAAGAGACCCAGTACTTC
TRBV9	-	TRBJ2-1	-	CASSPYANEQFF	TGTGCCAGCAGCCCCTACGCCAATGAGCAGTTCTTC
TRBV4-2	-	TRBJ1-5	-	CASSQDREGYNQPQHF	TGTGCCAGCAGCCAAGATAGAGAGGGGTACAATCAGCCCCAGCATTTT
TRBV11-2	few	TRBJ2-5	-	CASSLGPQETQYF	TGTGCCAGCAGCTTAGGGCCCCAAGAGACCCAGTACTTC
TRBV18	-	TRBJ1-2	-	CASSPPSKSDGYTF	TGTGCCAGCTCACCACCCAGTAAATCGGACGGCTACACCTTC
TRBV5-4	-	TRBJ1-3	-	CASSLAQVSGNTIYF	TGTGCCAGCAGCTTGGCGCAAGTCTCTGGAAACACCATATATTTT
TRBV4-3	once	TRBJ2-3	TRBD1	CASSPGQGRADTQYF	TGCGCCAGCAGCCCGGGACAGGGGAGGGCAGATACGCAGTATTTT
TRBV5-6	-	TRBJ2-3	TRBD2	CASSPVGGFPDTQYF	TGTGCCAGCAGCCCAGTGGGGGGGTTCCCAGATACGCAGTATTTT
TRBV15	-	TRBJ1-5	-	CATSRRGGRTGNQPQHF	TGTGCCACCAGCAGGCGCGGGGGGAGGACGGGCAATCAGCCCCAGCATTTT
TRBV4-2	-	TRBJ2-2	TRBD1	CASSRAALGQGRSGELFF	TGTGCCAGCAGCCGCGCTGCCCTAGGACAGGGTCGTAGTGGGGAGCTGTTTTTT
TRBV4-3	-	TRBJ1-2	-	CASSQDWTPANYGYTF	TGCGCCAGCAGCCAAGATTGGACTCCAGCTAACTATGGCTACACCTTC
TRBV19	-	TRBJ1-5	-	CASSARGSSNQPQHF	TGTGCCAGTAGTGCCAGGGGCAGTAGCAATCAGCCCCAGCATTTT
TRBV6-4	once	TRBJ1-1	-	CASSFFDFF	TGTGCCAGCAGTTTTTTTGATTTCTTT
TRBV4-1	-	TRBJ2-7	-	CASSQTPSLLSYEQYF	TGCGCCAGCAGCCAAACCCCAAGCCTACTCTCCTACGAGCAGTACTTC
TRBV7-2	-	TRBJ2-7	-	CASSLGGSLYEQYF	TGTGCCAGCAGCTTAGGAGGTTCTCTCTACGAGCAGTACTTC
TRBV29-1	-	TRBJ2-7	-	CSAALPGSSYEQYF	TGCAGCGCCGCCCTCCCCGGCAGCTCCTACGAGCAGTACTTC
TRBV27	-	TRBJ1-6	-	CASSSLGSLLSPLHF	TGTGCCAGCAGTTCCCTGGGTTCTCTACTTTCACCCCTCCACTTT
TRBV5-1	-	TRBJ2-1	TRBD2	CASSFSGGQLNEQFF	TGCGCCAGCAGCTTTAGCGGGGGCCAACTCAATGAGCAGTTCTTC
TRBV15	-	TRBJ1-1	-	CATSRDWTPAEAFF	TGTGCCACCAGCAGAGATTGGACACCAGCTGAAGCTTTCTTT